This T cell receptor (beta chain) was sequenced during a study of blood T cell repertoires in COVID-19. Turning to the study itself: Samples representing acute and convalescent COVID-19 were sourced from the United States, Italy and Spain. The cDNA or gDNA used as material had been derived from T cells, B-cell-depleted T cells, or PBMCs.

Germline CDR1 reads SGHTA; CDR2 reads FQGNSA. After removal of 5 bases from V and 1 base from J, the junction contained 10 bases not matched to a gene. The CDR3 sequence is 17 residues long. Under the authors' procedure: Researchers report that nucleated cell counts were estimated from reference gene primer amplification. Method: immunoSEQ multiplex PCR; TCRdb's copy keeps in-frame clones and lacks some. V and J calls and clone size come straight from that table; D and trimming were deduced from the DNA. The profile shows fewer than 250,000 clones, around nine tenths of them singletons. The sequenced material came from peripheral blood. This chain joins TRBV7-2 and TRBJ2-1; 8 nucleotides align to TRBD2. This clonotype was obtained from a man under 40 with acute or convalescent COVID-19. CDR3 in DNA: TGTGCCAGCAGCCCCCGTGCTAGCGGGTATTCCTACAATGAGCAGTTCTTC. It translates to CASSPRASGYSYNEQFF. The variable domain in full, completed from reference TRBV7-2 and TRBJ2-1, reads GAGVSQSPSNKVTEKGKDVELRCDPISGHTALYWYRQSLGQGLEFLIYFQGNSAPDKSGLPSDRFSAERTGGSVSTLTIQRTQQEDSAVYLCASSPRASGYSYNEQFFGPGTRLTVL.